The TCR beta chain described here comes from a study of blood T cell repertoires in COVID-19 (dated by TCRdb to the early 2020s). The study in broad terms: Samples from collaborators originated in the United States, Italy and Spain and spanned both the acute and convalescent phases of COVID-19. The prospective study material was composed of cDNA or gDNA derived from T cells, B-cell-depleted T cells, or PBMCs. The dataset comprised deeply sampled blood TCRbeta repertoires from subjects exposed to, actively infected with, or recovered from COVID-19. A freely available public database, intended as a resource for researchers studying the immune response to SARS-CoV-2, is where the repertoires were released. Samples came from the ongoing ImmuneRACE study (first 160 participants) plus 1,254 subjects from 6 global collaborators. Nearly every sample came with metadata listing a de-identified subject ID, COVID-19 status, age in years and sex. Where HLA class I and class II types were available, the types were taken from metadata supplied by the sample provider, not from assay-based typing. Overall results and qualifications from the work: The quantity of clinical and demographic metadata differed by source and by participant and was supplied without curation.

A remark on this clone: Its binding antigen is unknown. Qualities for individual bases were not recorded, and no much larger clone is one base off.

The immunoSEQ Assay, a bias-controlled multiplex PCR, was used to amplify TCRbeta CDR3 regions from genomic DNA. As for how the authors treated the data: Nucleated cell counts per sample were estimated from amplification of reference gene primers within the assay. Sequence reads were collapsed and filtered to measure the absolute abundance of every unique TCRbeta CDR3 rearrangement. Productive Simpson clonality was computed per sample as the square root of Simpson's diversity index over productive rearrangements. This immuneACCESS table, as held by TCRdb, lists in-frame sequences with V and J called but not all clones. Of the missing ones, under half trace to an unresolved V gene in checked studies; the others have no known cause. V, J and clone size derive from that table, while D and trimming were established from the DNA sequence. This sample holds around 390,000 clones; around 87% were observed only once. Clones ranked in the top ten supply 10% of the sample.

CDR1 and CDR2, looked up from the germline V gene, are SGHRS and YFSETQ. V loses 0 bases of germline sequence and J loses 8 bases, and the interval between the two ends is 14 bases. The CDR3 sequence holds 14 residues, the cysteine and phenylalanine included. Just the 42-base CDR3 DNA is kept, in frame starting at base 1. Participants in the prospective study were aged 18 to 89 years, lived in some 24 United States geographic areas, and enrolled through a virtual design. To assign participants to cohorts, the prospective study relied on clinical history that participants themselves reported in a screening survey and a study questionnaire. Recovered participants in ImmuneRACE Cohort 3 were defined as having two consecutive negative NP/OP PCR tests, clearance from a healthcare professional, or resolution of symptoms. Mobile phlebotomists in the prospective study collected whole blood, serum and a nasopharyngeal or oropharyngeal swab from every participant. Participants in the prospective study had the option to provide additional blood draws and questionnaires over an approximately 2-month period. Blood samples from the prospective study were shipped frozen or at room temperature prior to DNA extraction.

This receptor was identified in a woman aged 50 to 60 who had recovered from COVID-19. Recombination joined TRBV5-1 with TRBJ1-2; the D gene is not confidently resolved. The sample comprised PBMCs or T cells enriched from blood (not recorded which). CDR3 sequence: CASSLDLYPRGYTF. The DNA is as follows: TGCGCCAGCAGCTTGGACTTATATCCGAGGGGCTACACCTTC.